This T cell receptor (beta chain) was identified during a study of T-cell memory formation after mild COVID-19. TCRdb ran MiXCR on the 5' RACE reads and lists one entry per CDR3 protein. The sample contains fewer than 200,000 distinct CDR3 sequences, around 21% of which appear only once. The CDR3 covers 15 residues. V was clipped by 0 bases and J by 10 bases, with 17 bases between them. Germline CDR1 is SGDLS and CDR2 is YYNGEE. This TCR derives from an adult woman who had mild COVID-19 (a few samples of this study predate the infection). Cell type and time point are not known. The sample was PBMCs or a T cell subset sorted from them (not recorded which). This rearrangement joins TRBV9 to TRBJ2-1, with D possibly TRBD1 on 5 matching bases. The CDR3 sequence: CASSVEDNSIREQFF. The CDR3 region has the DNA TGTGCCAGCAGCGTAGAGGACAATTCGATCAGGGAGCAGTTCTTC. Using reference TRBV9 and TRBJ2-1 for the parts outside the CDR3, the full variable domain is DSGVTQTPKHLITATGQRVTLRCSPRSGDLSVYWYQQSLDQGLQFLIQYYNGEERAKGNILERFSAQQFPDLHSELNLSSLELGDSALYFCASSVEDNSIREQFFGPGTRLTVL.